The 15 T cell receptor beta chains below come from one sample, sequenced in a study of neurological immune-mediated disorders. TCRdb processed the 5' RACE reads anew with MiXCR; each CDR3 protein has one entry. The sample lists around 28,000 distinct CDR3 sequences, about 6.9% seen once, with roughly 10% in the top ten. The sequenced sample was PBMCs. These receptor sequences come from a woman in her forties or fifties in good health.

Worth noting for this clonotype: With a much larger clone just one base away, this may be a read error. This chain links TRBV10-2 with TRBJ2-3, with D unresolved. The CDR3 loop spans 12 amino acids. Trimming took 6 bases from V and 6 from J, leaving 10 bases between them. Looked up from germline, CDR1 is WSHSY and CDR2 is SAAADI. Written as DNA, the CDR3 is TGCGCCAGCAGGCACACGTCGGATACGCAGTATTTT. Translated, it gives CASRHTSDTQYF.

Many counts were recorded for this clonotype. The rearrangement joins TRBV4-3 to TRBJ1-5; 7 bases map to TRBD1. Germline-derived CDR1 and CDR2 are LGHNA and YSLEER. The CDR3 is 14 amino acids. With V trimmed by 2 bases and J by 4 bases, 2 bases remained unmatched. The CDR3 nucleotides are TGCGCCAGCAGCCAACGCAGGGGGAATCAGCCCCAGCATTTT. Encoded protein: CASSQRRGNQPQHF.

This clonotype is classed as medium-sized. The chain combines TRBV6-5 with TRBJ2-1, with unresolved D. The CDR3 has 15 amino acids. Germline lookup yields CDR1 MNHEY and CDR2 SVGAGI. V dropped 5 bases and J dropped 0 bases, with 11 bases sitting between them. The CDR3 sequence: CASSISESSYNEQFF. CDR3 DNA: TGTGCCAGCAGTATATCCGAAAGCTCCTACAATGAGCAGTTCTTC.

This clonotype was seen many times. The chain links TRBV4-2 to TRBJ2-1; 7 positions agree with TRBD1. V gave up 0 bases and J gave up 8 bases; unmatched junction bases: 1. Germline CDR1 LGHNA, CDR2 YNFKEQ. The CDR3 totals 13 residues. CDR3 region: CASSQEQGHEQFF. The DNA of the CDR3 is TGTGCCAGCAGCCAAGAACAGGGGCATGAGCAGTTCTTC.

The sample holds many counts of this clonotype. The chain couples TRBV10-3 to TRBJ1-5; the D gene is possibly TRBD1 (6 bases). With 2 bases removed from V and 0 bases from J, the gap between germline ends came to 11 bases. Germline V gene sequence: CDR1 ENHRY, CDR2 SYGVKD. The CDR3 extends over 16 amino acids. CDR3 nucleotide sequence: TGTGCCATCAGTGAGGGCAGGGGAAATAGCAATCAGCCCCAGCATTTT. Protein product: CAISEGRGNSNQPQHF.

This clonotype was recorded at least ten times. The chain joins TRBV12-3 or TRBV12-4 to TRBJ2-1, with a weak D call TRBD1 (5 bases). V was pared by 3 bases and J by 7 bases, with 10 bases between. The CDR3 loop spans 13 amino acids. In DNA, the CDR3 is TGTGCCAGCAGTTTGAACAGGTGGAATGAGCAGTTCTTC. Translation gives CASSLNRWNEQFF.

This clonotype was recorded at least ten times. This sequence joins TRBV20-1 and TRBJ1-6, with D unclear. Trimming stripped 4 bases from V and 4 bases from J, with 8 bases between. Looked up from germline, CDR1 is DFQATT and CDR2 is SNEGSKA (reference sequence). This CDR3 is built from 13 residues. The CDR3 loop is CSATDIYNSPLHF. The CDR3 DNA follows: TGCAGTGCTACAGACATTTATAATTCACCCCTCCACTTT.

The chain couples TRBV28 to TRBJ2-3; possible D gene TRBD1, 5 bases. Germline assignment: CDR1 MDHEN and CDR2 SYDVKM. Trimming left V 5 bases short and J 0 bases short, with 9 bases between. The CDR3 spans 14 residues. The CDR3 nucleotides are TGTGCCAGCAGTAGGTGGGGCAGCACAGATACGCAGTATTTT. Translating it yields CASSRWGSTDTQYF.

In its sample, this clonotype was seen many times. The chain joins TRBV5-6 to TRBJ2-1; the D gene is possibly TRBD2 (6 bases). The length of the CDR3 is 16 residues. Between the trimmed V and J ends, which lost 2 bases and 0 bases, there was a span of 12 bases. The germline gives CDR1 SGHDT, CDR2 YYEEEE. CDR3 loop: CASSLFYGSSYNEQFF. Written as DNA, the CDR3 is TGTGCCAGCAGCTTATTTTACGGGAGCTCCTACAATGAGCAGTTCTTC.

At least ten counts were recorded for this clonotype. The genes are TRBV5-1 and TRBJ2-1; unclear D gene. Germline V CDR1 and CDR2: SGHRS, YFSETQ. The CDR3 consists of 15 residues. The V gene lost 5 bases and the J gene lost 2 bases, with 14 bases spanning the gap. The CDR3 protein is CASRPDGRTYNEQFF. CDR3 sequence (DNA): TGCGCCAGCAGACCGGACGGACGAACCTACAATGAGCAGTTCTTC.

This clonotype has ten or more counts. The chain employs TRBV28 and TRBJ2-2; unclear D gene. V was trimmed by 11 bases and J by 3 bases, leaving 16 bases between them. The CDR3 length is 14 residues. Looked up from germline, CDR1 is MDHEN and CDR2 is SYDVKM. The CDR3 is CAPSWSRDTGELFF. The CDR3 DNA sequence: TGTGCCCCTTCATGGTCTAGGGACACCGGGGAGCTGTTTTTT.

CDR3 nucleotides: TGTGCCAGCAGTTACTCGATGCTGCGACAGGGTACCTACGAGCAGTACTTC. It encodes CASSYSMLRQGTYEQYF. The V gene is TRBV6-5, the J gene TRBJ2-7; 7 nucleotides match TRBD1. The trim removed 0 bases at V and 2 bases at J, leaving 10 bases unmatched. The germline gives CDR1 MNHEY, CDR2 SVGAGI. This CDR3 is built from 17 residues.

This clonotype came up many times. The chain employs TRBV7-2 and TRBJ1-2; unclear D gene. The germline V and J ends were trimmed by 1 base and 0 bases, with 15 bases remaining between them. This CDR3 has 17 amino acids. In germline, CDR1 is SGHTA, CDR2 FQGNSA. The CDR3 nucleotides read TGTGCCAGCAGCTTAGAGTTGAATTTTTATTCTAACTATGGCTACACCTTC. This sequence encodes CASSLELNFYSNYGYTF. Combining the CDR3 with reference TRBV7-2 and TRBJ1-2 gives the whole variable domain GAGVSQSPSNKVTEKGKDVELRCDPISGHTALYWYRQSLGQGLEFLIYFQGNSAPDKSGLPSDRFSAERTGGSVSTLTIQRTQQEDSAVYLCASSLELNFYSNYGYTFGSGTRLTVV.

This clonotype was picked up many times. This chain connects TRBV2 to TRBJ1-5, with D unresolved. Germline V gene sequence: CDR1 SNHLY, CDR2 FYNNEI. The CDR3 loop spans 13 amino acids. The ends were cut back, 6 bases at V and 3 bases at J, with 9 bases in the middle. CDR3 DNA: TGTGCCAGCAGGACCTCCCTCAATCAGCCCCAGCATTTT. Protein sequence: CASRTSLNQPQHF.

There are many counts of this clonotype. V usage is TRBV5-5 and J usage is TRBJ2-7; D not resolved. Germline CDR1 is SGHKS and CDR2 is YYEKEE (reference sequence). The CDR3 covers 15 residues. V was trimmed by 0 bases and J by 0 bases, leaving 10 bases between them. Here the CDR3 reads CASSLGRRVSYEQYF. DNA for the CDR3: TGTGCCAGCAGCTTGGGACGTAGAGTCTCCTACGAGCAGTACTTC.